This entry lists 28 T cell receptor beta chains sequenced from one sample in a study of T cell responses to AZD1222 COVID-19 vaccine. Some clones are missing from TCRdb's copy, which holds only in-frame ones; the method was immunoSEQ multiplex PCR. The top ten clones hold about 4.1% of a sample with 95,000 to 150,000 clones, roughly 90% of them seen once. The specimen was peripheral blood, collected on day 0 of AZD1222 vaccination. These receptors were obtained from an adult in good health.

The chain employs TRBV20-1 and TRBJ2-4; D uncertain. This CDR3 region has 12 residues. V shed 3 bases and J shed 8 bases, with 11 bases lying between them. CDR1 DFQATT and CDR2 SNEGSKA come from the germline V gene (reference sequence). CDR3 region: CSASSGTDIQYF. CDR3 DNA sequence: TGCAGTGCTAGTTCTGGAACCGACATTCAGTACTTC.

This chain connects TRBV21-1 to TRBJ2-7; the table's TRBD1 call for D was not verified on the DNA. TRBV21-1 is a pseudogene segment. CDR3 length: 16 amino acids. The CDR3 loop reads CASSKGGQGPRYEQYF. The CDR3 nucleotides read TGTGCCAGCAGCAAAGGGGGACAGGGACCAAGATACGAGCAGTACTTC.

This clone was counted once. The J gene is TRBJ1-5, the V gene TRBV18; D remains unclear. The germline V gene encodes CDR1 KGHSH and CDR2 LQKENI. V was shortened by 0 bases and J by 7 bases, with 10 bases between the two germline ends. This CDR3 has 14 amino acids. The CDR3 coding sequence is TGTGCCAGCTCACCACCTTTGGAGCGACAGCCCCAGCATTTT. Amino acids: CASSPPLERQPQHF.

The CDR3 DNA follows: TGTGCCACCCTTCTCCCAACAGGGGGCACTGAAGCTTTCTTT. Protein: CATLLPTGGTEAFF. The chain recombines TRBV28 with TRBJ1-1; 8 positions match TRBD1. Germline CDR1 reads MDHEN; CDR2 reads SYDVKM. This CDR3 is built from 14 residues. V shed 10 bases and J 4 bases; nucleotides not matched to a gene: 11.

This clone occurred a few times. CDR3 sequence: CASSSRASAAKNIQYF. The CDR3 bases are TGTGCCAGTAGTTCCAGGGCGTCGGCAGCCAAAAACATTCAGTACTTC. V usage is TRBV19 and J usage is TRBJ2-4, with D perhaps TRBD1 (5 bases). The V gene's germline CDR1 is LNHDA and CDR2 SQIVND (reference sequence). This CDR3 has 16 amino acids. The ends were cut back, 5 bases at V and 0 bases at J, with 14 bases in the middle.

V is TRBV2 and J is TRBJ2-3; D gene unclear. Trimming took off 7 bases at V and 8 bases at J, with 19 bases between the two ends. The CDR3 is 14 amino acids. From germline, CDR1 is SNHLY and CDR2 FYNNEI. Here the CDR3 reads CASTPGGEGGTQYF. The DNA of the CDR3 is TGTGCCAGCACCCCGGGTGGGGAAGGCGGTACGCAGTATTTT.

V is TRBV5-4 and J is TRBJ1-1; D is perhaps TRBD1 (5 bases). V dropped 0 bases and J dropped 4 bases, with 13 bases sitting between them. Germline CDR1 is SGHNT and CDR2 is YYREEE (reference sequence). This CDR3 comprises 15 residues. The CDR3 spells CASSLGGTYSTEAFF. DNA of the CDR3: TGTGCCAGCAGCTTGGGTGGGACCTATTCCACTGAAGCTTTCTTT.

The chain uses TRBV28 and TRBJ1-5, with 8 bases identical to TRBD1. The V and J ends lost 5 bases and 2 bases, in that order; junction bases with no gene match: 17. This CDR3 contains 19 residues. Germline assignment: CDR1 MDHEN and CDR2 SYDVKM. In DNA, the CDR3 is TGTGCCAGCAGTAAGCACTACATTCGGACAGGGACTGGCAATCAGCCCCAGCATTTT. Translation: CASSKHYIRTGTGNQPQHF.

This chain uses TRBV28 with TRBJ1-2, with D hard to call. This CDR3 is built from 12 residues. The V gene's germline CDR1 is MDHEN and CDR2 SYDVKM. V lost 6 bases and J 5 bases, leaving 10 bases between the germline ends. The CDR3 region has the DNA TGTGCCAGCAGGCCTCTCGGGTATGGCTACACCTTC. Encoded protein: CASRPLGYGYTF.

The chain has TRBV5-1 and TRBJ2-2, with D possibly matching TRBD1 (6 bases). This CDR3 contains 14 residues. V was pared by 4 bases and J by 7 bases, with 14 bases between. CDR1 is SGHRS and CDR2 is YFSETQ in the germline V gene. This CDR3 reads CASSAYRASGELFF. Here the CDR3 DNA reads TGCGCCAGCAGCGCATACAGGGCTAGCGGGGAGCTGTTTTTT.

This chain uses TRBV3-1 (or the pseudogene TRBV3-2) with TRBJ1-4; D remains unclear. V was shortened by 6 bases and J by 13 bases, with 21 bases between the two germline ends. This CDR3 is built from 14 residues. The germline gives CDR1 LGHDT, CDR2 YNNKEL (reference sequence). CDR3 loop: CASSHRGGGGRLFF. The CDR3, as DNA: TGTGCCAGCAGTCACCGGGGTGGCGGTGGGCGACTGTTTTTT.

The CDR3 spells CASASGTVRDIQYF. The CDR3, as DNA: TGTGCCAGCGCCTCCGGGACAGTGAGGGACATTCAGTACTTC. V is TRBV6-5 and J is TRBJ2-4, with TRBD1 matching over 7 bases. The length of the CDR3 is 14 residues. V shed 8 bases, J shed 8 bases, and the junction held 12 bases outside the gene matches. The germline gives CDR1 MNHEY, CDR2 SVGAGI.

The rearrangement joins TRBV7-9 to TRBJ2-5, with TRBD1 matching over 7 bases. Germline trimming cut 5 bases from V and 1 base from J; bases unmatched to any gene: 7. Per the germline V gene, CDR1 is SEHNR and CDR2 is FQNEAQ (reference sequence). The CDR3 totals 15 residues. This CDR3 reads CASSTGVTGQETQYF. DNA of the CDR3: TGTGCCAGCAGCACAGGGGTGACGGGCCAAGAGACCCAGTACTTC. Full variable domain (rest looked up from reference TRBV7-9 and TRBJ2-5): DTGVSQNPRHKITKRGQNVTFRCDPISEHNRLYWYRQTLGQGPEFLTYFQNEAQLEKSRLLSDRFSAERPKGSFSTLEIQRTEQGDSAMYLCASSTGVTGQETQYFGPGTRLLVL.

The DNA of the CDR3 is TGTGCCAGCAGCTTAACAGGTACTAGCAATCAGCCCCAGCATTTT. This gives the protein CASSLTGTSNQPQHF. The chain uses TRBV7-2 and TRBJ1-5; a weak D match, TRBD1 (5 bases). CDR1 and CDR2 (germline): SGHTA, FQGNSA. V was pared by 2 bases and J by 0 bases, with 8 bases between. This CDR3 is built from 15 residues.

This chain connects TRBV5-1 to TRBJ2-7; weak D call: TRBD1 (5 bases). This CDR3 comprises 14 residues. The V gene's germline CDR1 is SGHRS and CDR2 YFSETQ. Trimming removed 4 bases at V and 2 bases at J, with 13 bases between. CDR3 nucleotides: TGCGCCAGCAGCGCTGGCAGGGCCCCCTACGAGCAGTACTTC. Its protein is CASSAGRAPYEQYF.

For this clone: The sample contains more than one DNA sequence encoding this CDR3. The chain's CDR3 is CASSPLGSTEAFF. The CDR3 nucleotides read TGTGCCAGCTCACCACTGGGGAGCACTGAAGCTTTCTTT. The chain recombines TRBV18 with TRBJ1-1; D remains unclear. The ends were cut back, 1 base at V and 4 bases at J, with 7 bases in the middle. This CDR3 is built from 13 residues. Looked up from germline, CDR1 is KGHSH and CDR2 is LQKENI.

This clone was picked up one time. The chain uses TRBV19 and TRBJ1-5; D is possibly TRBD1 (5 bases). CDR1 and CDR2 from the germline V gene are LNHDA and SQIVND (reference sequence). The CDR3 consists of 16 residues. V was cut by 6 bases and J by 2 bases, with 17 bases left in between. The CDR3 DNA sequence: TGTGCCAGTAGCACCCCCGGGGGTGGGGGCAATCAGCCCCAGCATTTT. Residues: CASSTPGGGGNQPQHF.

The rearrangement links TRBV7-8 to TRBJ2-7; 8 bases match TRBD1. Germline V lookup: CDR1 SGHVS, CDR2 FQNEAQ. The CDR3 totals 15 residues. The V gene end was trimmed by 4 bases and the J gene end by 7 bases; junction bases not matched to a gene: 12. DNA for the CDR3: TGTGCCAGCAGCTACAGGACAGGGCGCTACGGGGAGCAGTACTTC. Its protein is CASSYRTGRYGEQYF.

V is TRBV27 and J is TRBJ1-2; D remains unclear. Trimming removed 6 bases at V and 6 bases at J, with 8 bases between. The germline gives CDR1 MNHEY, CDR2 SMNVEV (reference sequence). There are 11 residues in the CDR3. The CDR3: CASSSGDGYTF. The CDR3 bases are TGTGCCAGCAGCAGCGGGGATGGCTACACCTTC.

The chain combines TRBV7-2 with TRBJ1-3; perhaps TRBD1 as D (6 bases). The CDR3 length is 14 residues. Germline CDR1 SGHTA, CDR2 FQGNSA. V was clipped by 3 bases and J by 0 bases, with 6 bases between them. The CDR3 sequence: CASSLDSSGNTIYF. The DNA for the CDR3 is TGTGCCAGCAGCTTGGACAGCTCTGGAAACACCATATATTTT.

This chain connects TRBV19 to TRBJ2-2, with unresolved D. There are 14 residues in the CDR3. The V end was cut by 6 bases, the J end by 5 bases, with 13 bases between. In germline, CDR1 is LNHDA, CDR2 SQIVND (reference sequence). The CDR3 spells CASSRFQTTGELFF. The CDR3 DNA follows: TGTGCCAGTAGCCGGTTCCAAACGACCGGGGAGCTGTTTTTT.

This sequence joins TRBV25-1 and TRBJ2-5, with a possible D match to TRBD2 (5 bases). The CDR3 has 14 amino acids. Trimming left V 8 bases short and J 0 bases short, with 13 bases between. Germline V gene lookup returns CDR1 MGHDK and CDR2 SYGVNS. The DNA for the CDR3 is TGTGCCAGCGCCCGCGGGCCGTACCAAGAGACCCAGTACTTC. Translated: CASARGPYQETQYF.

This chain's CDR3 is CASGGAGYNEQFF. In nucleotides, the CDR3 is TGTGCTAGTGGTGGCGCCGGGTACAATGAGCAGTTCTTC. This chain uses TRBV12-5 with TRBJ2-1; D remains ambiguous. V was pared by 5 bases and J by 4 bases, with 9 bases between. The CDR3 is made up of 13 amino acids. Germline V gene data show CDR1 as LGHNT and CDR2 as FRNRAP.

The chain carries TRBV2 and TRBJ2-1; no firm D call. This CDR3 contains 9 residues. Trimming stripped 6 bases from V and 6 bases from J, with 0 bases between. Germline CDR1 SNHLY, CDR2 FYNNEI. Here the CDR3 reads CASSNEQFF. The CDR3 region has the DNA TGTGCCAGCAGCAATGAGCAGTTCTTC.

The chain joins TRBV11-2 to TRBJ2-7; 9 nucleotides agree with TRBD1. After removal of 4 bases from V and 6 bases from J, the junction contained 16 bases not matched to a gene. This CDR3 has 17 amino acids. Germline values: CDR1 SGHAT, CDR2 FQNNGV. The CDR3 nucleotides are TGTGCCAGCAGCTCCCCCCGGTTGGGGACAGGGAATACCGAGCAGTACTTC. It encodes CASSSPRLGTGNTEQYF.

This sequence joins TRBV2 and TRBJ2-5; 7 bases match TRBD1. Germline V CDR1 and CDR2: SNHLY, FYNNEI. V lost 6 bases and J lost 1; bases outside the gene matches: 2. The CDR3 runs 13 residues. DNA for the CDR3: TGTGCCAGCAGGGGGACAGTCCAAGAGACCCAGTACTTC. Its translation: CASRGTVQETQYF.

The CDR3 sequence: CASSSGTVYEQYF. The CDR3 DNA reads TGTGCCAGCAGCTCGGGGACAGTCTACGAGCAGTACTTC. The chain employs TRBV12-3 or TRBV12-4 and TRBJ2-7; 7 positions match TRBD1. The ends lost 6 bases at V and 3 bases at J; junction bases unmatched: 5. The CDR3 is 13 residues long.

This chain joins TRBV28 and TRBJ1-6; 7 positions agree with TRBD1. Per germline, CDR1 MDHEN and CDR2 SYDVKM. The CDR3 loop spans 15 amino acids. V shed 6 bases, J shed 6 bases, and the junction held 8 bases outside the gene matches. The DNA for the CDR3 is TGTGCCAGCAGGTCTCGGACAGGAGGTAATTCACCCCTCCACTTT. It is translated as CASRSRTGGNSPLHF.